Presented here are 32 T cell receptor beta chains from one specimen sequenced in a study of response to subunit inactivated influenza vaccine. TCRdb re-analysed the RT-PCR reads in MiXCR, keeping a single row per CDR3 protein. Among more than 450,000 distinct CDR3 sequences, about 10% were seen once, and the ten largest hold approximately 10%. These data were likewise used in another study, on T cells expressing NK-cell markers. This second report adds: It was by 5'RACE template switching with UMIs that TCR beta cDNA was made.

Sample: PBMCs from blood, taken on the day of vaccination. Every receptor here comes from a man aged 45 to 65 who received an inactivated influenza vaccine.

V usage is TRBV4-2 and J usage is TRBJ2-2, with a weak D call TRBD1 (7 bases). Per germline, CDR1 LGHNA and CDR2 YNFKEQ. The CDR3 contains 15 residues. V lost 3 bases and J 2 bases, leaving 10 bases between the germline ends. The CDR3 DNA sequence: TGTGCCAGCAGCCAGCGGGACAGAAACACCGGGGAGCTGTTTTTT. Translated: CASSQRDRNTGELFF.

CDR3 sequence reads: CASSYGGSTGTQYF. The CDR3 DNA reads TGTGCCAGCAGTTACGGGGGGTCAACGGGGACCCAGTACTTC. J is TRBJ2-5 and V is TRBV6-5, with D maybe TRBD2 (6 bases). The ends were cut back, 2 bases at V and 7 bases at J, with 14 bases in the middle. Per the germline V gene, CDR1 is MNHEY and CDR2 is SVGAGI. The CDR3 is made up of 14 amino acids.

The gene calls are TRBV3-1 and TRBJ2-1; 15 bases are a match to TRBD2. CDR3 length equals 18 residues. V dropped 3 bases and J dropped 6; count of bases not matched to a gene: 9. Germline V gene lookup returns CDR1 LGHDT and CDR2 YNNKEL (reference sequence). The CDR3 loop is CASSQEGLAGGFTNEQFF. The CDR3 DNA is TGTGCCAGCAGCCAGGAGGGACTAGCGGGAGGATTTACCAATGAGCAGTTCTTC.

This clonotype was observed at least ten times. The genes are TRBV12-3 or TRBV12-4 and TRBJ2-3; unclear D gene. The CDR3 is 14 amino acids. The ends were cut back, 3 bases at V and 5 bases at J, with 12 bases in the middle. CDR3 in DNA: TGTGCCAGCAGTTTGTCCGGTCGAGAAGATACGCAGTATTTT. This translates into CASSLSGREDTQYF.

The chain recombines TRBV5-1 with TRBJ2-3, with 10 bases that match TRBD1. V shed 3 bases and J 2 bases; nucleotides not matched to a gene: 6. There are 16 residues in the CDR3. Germline CDR1 SGHRS, CDR2 YFSETQ. The CDR3 bases are TGCGCCAGCAGCTCGGGACAGGGGCCCCCCACAGATACGCAGTATTTT. Its translation is CASSSGQGPPTDTQYF.

This clonotype was observed a few times. This chain links TRBV20-1 with TRBJ2-2; 7 positions agree with TRBD1. The V segment lost 3 bases and the J segment 6 bases; nucleotides outside the gene matches: 10. The CDR3 runs to 15 residues. The germline gives CDR1 DFQATT, CDR2 SNEGSKA (reference sequence). Written as DNA, the CDR3 is TGCAGTGCTAGCCGGACAGGAGGCTGGGCCGGGGAGCTGTTTTTT. Translation gives CSASRTGGWAGELFF.

The chain joins TRBV12-3 or TRBV12-4 to TRBJ2-2, with 9 bases aligning to TRBD1. V lost 8 bases, J lost 4 bases, and 8 bases stayed unmatched. CDR3 length equals 15 residues. The CDR3 is CASGEQGAVTGELFF. The DNA for the CDR3 is TGTGCCAGCGGGGAACAGGGGGCGGTCACCGGGGAGCTGTTTTTT.

This clonotype was detected only a few times. This chain uses TRBV6-1 with TRBJ2-5, with 8 bases identical to TRBD2. Germline V CDR1 and CDR2: MNHNS, SASEGT. V lost 5 bases, J lost 5 bases, and 7 bases stayed unmatched. The CDR3 spans 14 residues. The CDR3 DNA sequence: TGTGCCAGCAGTAAAACTAGCGGATGGGAGACCCAGTACTTC. It encodes CASSKTSGWETQYF.

This chain joins TRBV27 and TRBJ2-1, with D maybe TRBD2 (6 bases). The CDR3 sequence is 17 residues long. The germline CDR1 and CDR2 sequences are MNHEY and SMNVEV (reference sequence). Trimming removed 7 bases at V and 2 bases at J, with 21 bases between. This chain's CDR3 is CASNSARRLEAYNEQFF. The CDR3 nucleotides are TGTGCCAGCAATTCCGCCCGACGACTAGAAGCCTACAATGAGCAGTTCTTC.

V and J are TRBV12-3 or TRBV12-4 and TRBJ2-5, with D unclear. Trimming shortened V by 5 bases and J by 2 bases, and 12 bases separated the two germline ends. CDR3 length: 14 residues. CDR3 region: CASSTNGPQETQYF. For the CDR3, the DNA is TGTGCCAGCAGTACTAATGGGCCACAAGAGACCCAGTACTTC.

The chain couples TRBV11-3 to TRBJ1-1; D is uncertain. Germline V gene sequence: CDR1 SGHNT, CDR2 YENEEA. The CDR3 has 14 amino acids. The V end lost 5 bases, the J end lost 3 bases, and 13 bases lay between the germline ends. The CDR3 sequence: CASSTGNMDTEAFF. The CDR3 nucleotides read TGTGCCAGCAGCACGGGAAATATGGACACTGAAGCTTTCTTT.

This chain connects TRBV11-2 to TRBJ2-5; 11 nucleotides line up with TRBD2. Germline V gives CDR1 SGHAT, CDR2 FQNNGV. The CDR3 has 18 amino acids. The V gene end was trimmed by 5 bases and the J gene end by 3 bases; junction bases not matched to a gene: 14. CDR3 loop: CASSLPNELLAGEETQYF. The CDR3 DNA reads TGTGCCAGCAGCCTACCCAACGAATTACTAGCGGGGGAAGAGACCCAGTACTTC.

This clonotype was recorded a few times. This chain links TRBV5-1 with TRBJ2-3; D call uncertain. CDR3 length: 15 amino acids. V was clipped by 4 bases and J by 1 base, with 13 bases between them. CDR1 and CDR2 (germline): SGHRS, YFSETQ. CDR3 amino acids: CASSPGRVGTDTQYF. The CDR3 region has the DNA TGCGCCAGCAGCCCGGGCAGAGTAGGCACAGATACGCAGTATTTT.

This clonotype was recorded a few times. The chain is built from TRBV30 and TRBJ1-1; 7 positions match TRBD1. The germline gives CDR1 GTSNPN, CDR2 SVGIG (reference sequence). The CDR3 consists of 12 residues. V lost 5 bases to trimming and J lost 5 bases; unmatched junction nucleotides: 5. The CDR3 sequence: CAWGQVRTEAFF. CDR3 coding DNA: TGTGCCTGGGGACAGGTGAGGACTGAAGCTTTCTTT.

This clonotype was seen more than once but under ten times. V is TRBV7-6 and J is TRBJ1-2, with D hard to call. CDR3 length equals 15 residues. Germline V gene data show CDR1 as SGHVS and CDR2 as FNYEAQ. V was shortened by 5 bases and J by 5 bases, with 18 bases between the two germline ends. The CDR3 here is CASSPGRGEAYGYTF. As DNA, the CDR3 is TGTGCCAGCAGCCCCGGGCGGGGTGAGGCGTATGGCTACACCTTC.

The chain combines TRBV7-9 with TRBJ2-5, with 7 bases that match TRBD2. V trimming: 5 bases; J trimming: 5 bases; junction bases outside the gene matches: 14. Germline values: CDR1 SEHNR, CDR2 FQNEAQ (reference sequence). This CDR3 region has 16 residues. Here the CDR3 DNA reads TGTGCCAGCAGCCTGGCTCTAGCGGTGGTAGGGGAGACCCAGTACTTC. This codes for CASSLALAVVGETQYF.

Comments on this clonotype: Since a much larger clone is just one base distant, this may be a read error. This chain joins TRBV3-1 and TRBJ1-1; the D is unclear. Germline CDR1 reads LGHDT; CDR2 reads YNNKEL (reference sequence). There are 15 residues in the CDR3. The CDR3 region has the DNA TGTGCCAGCAGCCAAGATTACAGTACGAACACTGAAGTTTTCTTT. Translating gives CASSQDYSTNTEVFF.

This clonotype was found a few times. CDR3: CASSLLGSVGELFF. The CDR3 nucleotides are TGTGCCAGCAGTTTATTGGGATCGGTCGGGGAGCTGTTTTTT. The rearrangement links TRBV27 to TRBJ2-2; D is unclear. The CDR3 loop spans 14 amino acids. Germline V gene sequence: CDR1 MNHEY, CDR2 SMNVEV (reference sequence). Trimming removed 1 base at V and 7 bases at J, with 10 bases between.

There are a few counts of this clonotype. The V call is TRBV29-1, the J call TRBJ1-1; D may be TRBD1 (5 bases). The ends were cut back, 7 bases at V and 2 bases at J, with 17 bases in the middle. Germline CDR1 is SQVTM and CDR2 is ANQGSEA. The CDR3 contains 14 residues. For the CDR3, the DNA is TGCAGCGGCTTTAGAGGGGCTCACAACACTGAAGCTTTCTTT. This encodes CSGFRGAHNTEAFF.

V is TRBV6-1 and J is TRBJ2-2; D possibly uses TRBD1 or TRBD2 (5 bases each). There are 19 residues in the CDR3. In germline, CDR1 is MNHNS, CDR2 SASEGT. V was clipped by 5 bases and J by 7 bases, with 29 bases between them. CDR3 coding DNA: TGTGCCAGCAGTCCCATGCGGCAGGGAGAGGGGCCCCTAAACGGGGAGCTGTTTTTT. This encodes CASSPMRQGEGPLNGELFF.

V gene TRBV5-5 combines with J gene TRBJ2-7; D possibly matches TRBD1 or TRBD2 (6 bases each). The CDR3 has 15 residues. V was clipped by 1 base and J by 5 bases, with 16 bases between them. The V gene's germline CDR1 is SGHKS and CDR2 YYEKEE (reference sequence). In DNA, the CDR3 is TGTGCCAGCAGCTTGTGGGCGGGACATGGAGACGAGCAGTACTTC. Translating it yields CASSLWAGHGDEQYF.

This clonotype was seen many times. The chain links TRBV29-1 to TRBJ2-1; 11 bases line up with TRBD2. From germline, CDR1 is SQVTM and CDR2 ANQGSEA. J gave up 7 bases and V 6 bases, and 8 bases lay outside the gene matches. CDR3 size: 14 residues. The CDR3 DNA is TGCAGCGTGATAGGACTAGCGGGCTCGAATGAGCAGTTCTTC. It translates to CSVIGLAGSNEQFF.

The chain uses TRBV10-1 and TRBJ2-1; D unresolved. Trimming stripped 3 bases from V and 9 bases from J, with 9 bases between. Germline-derived CDR1 and CDR2 are WNHNN and SYGVQD (reference sequence). CDR3 length: 12 amino acids. The CDR3 DNA reads as TGCGCCAGCAGTGATTCCCGCTTTGAGCAGTTCTTC. This codes for CASSDSRFEQFF.

This clonotype was seen a handful of times. The gene calls are TRBV29-1 and TRBJ2-3; TRBD1 matches at 11 bases. This CDR3 has 16 amino acids. J lost 0 bases, V lost 4 bases, and 6 bases had no gene match. Germline V lookup: CDR1 SQVTM, CDR2 ANQGSEA. The CDR3 region has the DNA TGCAGCGTTGGACCGGGACAGGGGGTCAGCACAGATACGCAGTATTTT. It codes for CSVGPGQGVSTDTQYF.

This chain's CDR3 is CASSSGHKNTEAFF. The DNA for the CDR3 is TGTGCCAGCAGCTCGGGACACAAGAACACTGAAGCTTTCTTT. The chain has TRBV7-3 and TRBJ1-1; perhaps TRBD1 as D (6 bases). CDR1 and CDR2 from the germline V gene are SGHTA and FQGTGA. V shed 4 bases and J shed 1 base, with 10 bases lying between them. The CDR3 is made up of 14 amino acids.

This clonotype appeared once. The CDR3 protein is CSVQGGGYGYTF. The CDR3 nucleotides are TGCAGCGTTCAGGGGGGTGGCTATGGCTACACCTTC. The chain carries TRBV29-1 and TRBJ1-2, with 7 nucleotides matching TRBD1. This CDR3 is 12 amino acids long. Germline trimming cut 5 bases from V and 4 bases from J; bases unmatched to any gene: 4. Germline CDR1 and CDR2: SQVTM and ANQGSEA.

This clonotype was found a few times. The chain combines TRBV5-5 with TRBJ2-4, with 8 bases matching TRBD2. The germline V gene encodes CDR1 SGHKS and CDR2 YYEKEE (reference sequence). The CDR3 length is 15 residues. The V gene end was trimmed by 3 bases and the J gene end by 6 bases; junction bases not matched to a gene: 8. CDR3 sequence: CASSYSGGRGNIQYF. In DNA form, the CDR3 reads TGTGCCAGCAGCTACTCGGGGGGGCGAGGAAACATTCAGTACTTC.

CDR3 amino acids: CASGLYCGTQYF. As DNA, the CDR3 is TGTGCCAGCGGGCTATATTGTGGGACGCAGTATTTT. V gene TRBV6-5 combines with J gene TRBJ2-3; D uncertain. The CDR3 loop spans 12 amino acids. With 8 bases removed from V and 9 bases from J, the gap between germline ends came to 15 bases. Germline V lookup: CDR1 MNHEY, CDR2 SVGAGI.

The V gene is TRBV5-1, the J gene TRBJ2-1; TRBD2 aligns across 7 bases. CDR1 and CDR2 (germline): SGHRS, YFSETQ. There are 14 residues in the CDR3. Unmatched junction bases numbered 5, after V lost 8 bases and J lost 0 bases. CDR3 sequence reads: CASRGDHSYNEQFF. CDR3 bases: TGCGCCAGTCGGGGGGACCACTCCTACAATGAGCAGTTCTTC.

This clonotype came up a few times. The V and J genes are TRBV20-1 and TRBJ2-1, with a weak D call TRBD2 (5 bases). V gave up 5 bases and J gave up 9 bases, with 23 bases separating them. The germline CDR1 and CDR2 sequences are DFQATT and SNEGSKA (reference sequence). CDR3 length equals 15 residues. CDR3 loop: CSALAVASRFVEQFF. As DNA, the CDR3 is TGCAGTGCTCTCGCGGTGGCTAGCCGGTTCGTTGAGCAGTTCTTC.

CDR3 coding DNA: TGTGCCTTCGGGACAGCCAAAAACATTCAGTACTTC. This codes for CAFGTAKNIQYF. The chain links TRBV11-3 to TRBJ2-4; D assignment may be TRBD1 or TRBD2 (5 bases each). CDR1 and CDR2 from the germline V gene are SGHNT and YENEEA. V was shortened by 11 bases and J by 0 bases, with 8 bases between the two germline ends. The CDR3 runs to 12 residues.

The chain couples TRBV5-1 to TRBJ2-6, with D possibly TRBD1 on 5 matching bases. This CDR3 has 17 amino acids. Germline loops: CDR1 SGHRS, CDR2 YFSETQ. V was trimmed by 4 bases and J by 0 bases, leaving 14 bases between them. DNA for the CDR3: TGCGCCAGCAGCGGGCAGGGTCTTCGCTCTGGGGCCAACGTCCTGACTTTC. This sequence encodes CASSGQGLRSGANVLTF.